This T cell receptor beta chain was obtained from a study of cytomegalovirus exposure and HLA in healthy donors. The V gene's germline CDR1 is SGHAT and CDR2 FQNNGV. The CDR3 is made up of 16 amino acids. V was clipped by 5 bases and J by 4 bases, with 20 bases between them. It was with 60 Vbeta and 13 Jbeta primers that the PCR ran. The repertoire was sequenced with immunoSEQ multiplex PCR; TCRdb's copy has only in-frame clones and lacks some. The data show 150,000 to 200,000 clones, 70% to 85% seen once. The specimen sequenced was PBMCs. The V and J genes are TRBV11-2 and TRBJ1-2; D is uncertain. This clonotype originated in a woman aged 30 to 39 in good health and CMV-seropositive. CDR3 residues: CASSPRSRDSPYGYTF. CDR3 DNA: TGTGCCAGCAGCCCCCGTAGCCGGGATTCCCCCTATGGCTACACCTTC.